Each of the 30 T cell receptor beta chains below was sequenced from the same sample in a study of control samples from healthy donors and cancer patients. Only in-frame clones appear in the TCRdb table, and some are missing; sequencing was by immunoSEQ multiplex PCR. The sample lists about 94,000 clones, about nine tenths occurring once. Sequences were obtained from blood. These receptors were taken from a woman aged 18-35 years in good health.

The chain carries TRBV7-2 and TRBJ1-1; D not certain. The CDR3 length is 13 residues. Trimming removed 6 bases from V and 1 base from J, with 9 bases in between. Germline CDR1 SGHTA, CDR2 FQGNSA. Written as DNA, the CDR3 is TGTGCCAGCAGAAAGAACAGGAACACTGAAGCTTTCTTT. This encodes CASRKNRNTEAFF.

This rearrangement joins TRBV4-1 to TRBJ2-7; the match to TRBD1 covers 7 bases. Unmatched junction bases numbered 3, after V lost 5 bases and J lost 2 bases. The CDR3 length is 13 residues. Looked up from germline, CDR1 is MGHRA and CDR2 is YSYEKL. The CDR3 region has the DNA TGCGCCAGCAGCAGGGACAGCCCCTACGAGCAGTACTTC. It encodes CASSRDSPYEQYF.

This chain uses TRBV11-2 with TRBJ2-1, with D possibly TRBD2 on 5 matching bases. The CDR3 length is 15 residues. CDR1 and CDR2 (germline): SGHAT, FQNNGV. With 2 bases removed from V and 3 bases from J, the gap between germline ends came to 11 bases. Written as DNA, the CDR3 is TGTGCCAGCAGCTTACGCGGGCGGCGCTACAATGAGCAGTTCTTC. Amino acid sequence: CASSLRGRRYNEQFF. Supplemented by reference TRBV11-2 and TRBJ2-1, the full variable domain reads EAGVAQSPRYKIIEKRQSVAFWCNPISGHATLYWYQQILGQGPKLLIQFQNNGVVDDSQLPKDRFSAERLKGVDSTLKIQPAKLEDSAVYLCASSLRGRRYNEQFFGPGTRLTVL.

J is TRBJ1-1 and V is TRBV15; D not certain. This CDR3 contains 13 residues. Trimming took 3 bases from V and 0 from J, leaving 5 bases between them. Germline V lookup: CDR1 LNHNV, CDR2 YYDKDF (reference sequence). The CDR3 DNA reads TGTGCCACCAGCAGGGACCTGAACACTGAAGCTTTCTTT. Translation: CATSRDLNTEAFF.

The rearrangement links TRBV7-9 to TRBJ2-2; D might be TRBD2 (5 bases). Germline CDR1 reads SEHNR; CDR2 reads FQNEAQ (reference sequence). The germline V and J ends were trimmed by 6 bases and 9 bases, with 14 bases remaining between them. The length of the CDR3 is 13 residues. In DNA form, the CDR3 reads TGTGCCAGCAGTACCGGGGTCCGCCGGGAGCTGTTTTTT. It codes for CASSTGVRRELFF.

The chain joins TRBV6-6 to TRBJ1-1; no definite D call. This CDR3 has 16 residues. Germline-derived CDR1 and CDR2 are MNHNY and SVGAGI (reference sequence). Deletions cut 7 bases from V and 3 bases from J, with 21 bases between. This CDR3 is CASIVGKDSEHTEAFF. The DNA for the CDR3 is TGTGCCAGCATCGTTGGTAAGGACTCCGAGCACACTGAAGCTTTCTTT.

The V call is TRBV15, the J call TRBJ2-2; 8 bases fit TRBD1. With 3 bases clipped from V and 13 bases from J, the junction kept 16 bases outside the gene matches. The CDR3 spans 16 residues. Germline CDR1 is LNHNV and CDR2 is YYDKDF (reference sequence). The CDR3 DNA is TGTGCCACCAGCAGGGGACAGGCCTTTACGACCGGTTGGCTGTTTTTT. Translation gives CATSRGQAFTTGWLFF.

The chain has TRBV12-3 or TRBV12-4 and TRBJ1-1; D call uncertain. The V and J ends lost 1 base and 1 base respectively, with 4 bases between them. The CDR3 has 13 residues. Here the CDR3 reads CASSLGGNTEAFF. The CDR3 DNA reads as TGTGCCAGCAGTTTAGGAGGGAACACTGAAGCTTTCTTT.

The chain carries TRBV11-2 and TRBJ1-2, with D tentatively TRBD1 (5 bases). This CDR3 is 18 amino acids long. Per the germline V gene, CDR1 is SGHAT and CDR2 is FQNNGV. The V and J ends lost 2 bases and 3 bases respectively, with 22 bases between them. DNA for the CDR3: TGTGCCAGCAGCTTAACGGTCCGACCAGCCCAGGGAGACTATGGCTACACCTTC. Translated: CASSLTVRPAQGDYGYTF.

This chain uses TRBV5-4 with TRBJ1-6, with TRBD1 matching over 10 bases. The length of the CDR3 is 16 residues. Germline CDR1 is SGHNT and CDR2 is YYREEE (reference sequence). The V segment lost 4 bases and the J segment 7 bases; nucleotides outside the gene matches: 8. CDR3 bases: TGTGCCAGCAGCCCTTGGACAGGGGGTCAGAATTCACCCCTCCACTTT. It codes for CASSPWTGGQNSPLHF.

This clone was observed a handful of times. The V and J genes are TRBV7-9 and TRBJ1-1; D not resolved. V was clipped by 5 bases and J by 5 bases, with 18 bases between them. Germline CDR1 and CDR2: SEHNR and FQNEAQ (reference sequence). The CDR3 runs to 15 residues. The CDR3 sequence: CASSPYGNLETEAFF. Written as DNA, the CDR3 is TGTGCCAGCAGCCCATACGGAAACCTGGAAACTGAAGCTTTCTTT.

The rearrangement uses TRBV11-2 and TRBJ2-5, with D perhaps TRBD1 (7 bases). The V and J ends lost 4 bases and 5 bases respectively, with 17 bases between them. The length of the CDR3 is 15 residues. Germline V gene sequence: CDR1 SGHAT, CDR2 FQNNGV. This chain's CDR3 is CASSSHRAGGETQYF. The CDR3 nucleotides read TGTGCCAGCAGCTCCCACCGGGCAGGGGGGGAGACCCAGTACTTC.

The rearrangement uses TRBV29-1 and TRBJ2-7, with D possibly matching TRBD1 (5 bases). The germline V gene has CDR1 SQVTM and CDR2 ANQGSEA. Between the trimmed V and J ends, which lost 3 bases and 5 bases, there was a span of 11 bases. The CDR3 contains 12 residues. CDR3 residues: CSVDTGWDEQYF. In nucleotides, the CDR3 is TGCAGCGTTGACACAGGATGGGACGAGCAGTACTTC.

This clone was detected once. This rearrangement joins TRBV7-6 to TRBJ2-7, with 7 nucleotides matching TRBD2. The V segment lost 3 bases and the J segment 2 bases; nucleotides outside the gene matches: 10. This CDR3 spans 16 amino acids. CDR1 is SGHVS and CDR2 is FNYEAQ in the germline V gene. For the CDR3, the DNA is TGTGCCAGCAGCTTGGGCCGCGGGGGTCTCACCTACGAGCAGTACTTC. Its translation is CASSLGRGGLTYEQYF. The full variable domain, in which reference TRBV7-6 and TRBJ2-7 provide the parts outside the CDR3, is GAGVSQSPRYKVTKRGQDVALRCDPISGHVSLYWYRQALGQGPEFLTYFNYEAQQDKSGLPNDRFSAERPEGSISTLTIQRTEQRDSAMYRCASSLGRGGLTYEQYFGPGTRLTVT.

J is TRBJ2-1 and V is TRBV9, with TRBD2 identical over 13 bases. Germline values: CDR1 SGDLS, CDR2 YYNGEE. The CDR3 has 19 residues. The trim removed 2 bases at V and 0 bases at J, leaving 8 bases unmatched. The CDR3 DNA follows: TGTGCCAGCAGCGTGAGGACTAGCGGGGGCCCGAGCTCCTACAATGAGCAGTTCTTC. This sequence encodes CASSVRTSGGPSSYNEQFF.

The rearrangement uses TRBV9 and TRBJ2-5, with D tentatively TRBD1 (5 bases). CDR3 length equals 15 residues. CDR1 is SGDLS and CDR2 is YYNGEE in the germline V gene. V dropped 0 bases and J dropped 3 bases, with 12 bases sitting between them. The CDR3 bases are TGTGCCAGCAGCGTAGGCATGGGGCCAGAAGAGACCCAGTACTTC. Its protein is CASSVGMGPEETQYF.

The chain joins TRBV7-3 to TRBJ1-2; the match to TRBD1 covers 7 bases. The germline V gene encodes CDR1 SGHTA and CDR2 FQGTGA. CDR3 length equals 13 residues. Germline trimming cut 4 bases from V and 6 bases from J; bases unmatched to any gene: 5. The CDR3 protein is CASSSTGSDGYTF. The CDR3 DNA sequence: TGTGCCAGCAGCTCGACAGGGTCCGATGGCTACACCTTC.

The table lists this clone with a count of one. The CDR3 here is CASSHGPLNQPQHF. The CDR3 DNA is TGCGCCAGCAGCCATGGACCGTTAAATCAGCCCCAGCATTTT. This chain connects TRBV5-1 to TRBJ1-5; unclear D gene. Trimming cost V 4 bases and J 4 bases, with 12 bases left between them. The germline V gene has CDR1 SGHRS and CDR2 YFSETQ. The CDR3 runs to 14 residues. Based on the CDR3 plus reference TRBV5-1 and TRBJ1-5, the full variable domain is KAGVTQTPRYLIKTRGQQVTLSCSPISGHRSVSWYQQTPGQGLQFLFEYFSETQRNKGNFPGRFSGRQFSNSRSEMNVSTLELGDSALYLCASSHGPLNQPQHFGDGTRLSIL.

The chain uses TRBV27 and TRBJ2-5; D is undetermined. Germline V lookup: CDR1 MNHEY, CDR2 SMNVEV (reference sequence). Trimming left V 5 bases short and J 3 bases short, with 10 bases between. This CDR3 has 13 residues. CDR3 in amino acids: CASSTPLEETQYF. CDR3 in DNA: TGTGCCAGCAGTACCCCCCTCGAAGAGACCCAGTACTTC.

This chain uses TRBV11-2 with TRBJ1-1; the match to TRBD1 covers 7 bases. This CDR3 comprises 13 residues. Trimming at V came to 8 bases and at J to 4 bases, leaving 7 bases not matched to a gene. Germline-derived CDR1 and CDR2 are SGHAT and FQNNGV. CDR3 amino acids: CASGPTGLTEAFF. CDR3 bases: TGTGCCAGCGGTCCGACAGGGCTCACTGAAGCTTTCTTT.

The gene calls are TRBV14 and TRBJ1-1; the match to TRBD1 covers 7 bases. CDR3 length: 16 residues. Germline values: CDR1 SGHDN, CDR2 FVKESK. J was trimmed by 5 bases and V by 3 bases; bases with no gene match: 12. The chain's CDR3 is CASSHETDRVRTEAFF. CDR3 coding DNA: TGTGCCAGCAGCCACGAAACCGACAGGGTGAGGACTGAAGCTTTCTTT.

The chain is built from TRBV11-2 and TRBJ1-4; D perhaps matches TRBD1 (5 bases). CDR1 and CDR2 (germline): SGHAT, FQNNGV. V lost 1 base and J lost 7, with 16 bases in between. This CDR3 is built from 16 residues. CDR3 protein: CASSLGGGWQGEKLFF. Here the CDR3 DNA reads TGTGCCAGCAGCTTAGGGGGAGGTTGGCAGGGTGAAAAACTGTTTTTT.

The rearrangement links TRBV5-4 to TRBJ1-2; D is ambiguous. Per the germline V gene, CDR1 is SGHNT and CDR2 is YYREEE (reference sequence). This CDR3 region has 14 residues. V lost 1 base to trimming and J lost 8 bases, with 15 bases between them. CDR3 nucleotide sequence: TGTGCCAGCAGCTTGAGTGAGGGTTTCTCCGGCTACACCTTC. It codes for CASSLSEGFSGYTF.

The chain combines TRBV29-1 with TRBJ2-3, with a possible D match to TRBD1 (6 bases). The germline V gene encodes CDR1 SQVTM and CDR2 ANQGSEA. Trimming removed 5 bases from V and 1 base from J, with 10 bases in between. The CDR3 has 13 amino acids. Here the CDR3 DNA reads TGCAGCGTTTTCAGGGGCGGCACAGATACGCAGTATTTT. This encodes CSVFRGGTDTQYF.

The chain combines TRBV10-2 with TRBJ2-7; TRBD1 matches at 7 bases. CDR1 and CDR2 (germline): WSHSY, SAAADI. V was clipped by 5 bases and J by 6 bases; unmatched bases: 7. The CDR3 loop spans 13 amino acids. The CDR3, as DNA: TGCGCCAGCAGTAGAGGACAGGTCCCCGAGCAGTACTTC. This codes for CASSRGQVPEQYF.

V usage is TRBV7-2 and J usage is TRBJ2-7; 7 positions agree with TRBD2. The germline V gene has CDR1 SGHTA and CDR2 FQGNSA. This CDR3 has 13 amino acids. V lost 2 bases to trimming and J lost 4 bases; unmatched junction nucleotides: 2. The CDR3 here is CASSLMGGYEQYF. The CDR3 bases are TGTGCCAGCAGCTTAATGGGAGGGTACGAGCAGTACTTC.

The table lists this clone with a few counts. The chain employs TRBV11-1 and TRBJ2-2, with D perhaps TRBD2 (5 bases). Per germline, CDR1 SGHAT and CDR2 FQDESV (reference sequence). V was cut by 5 bases and J by 7 bases, with 14 bases left in between. The CDR3 spans 14 residues. The chain's CDR3 is CASSRRGNGGELFF. The CDR3 DNA is TGTGCCAGCAGCCGCCGGGGTAACGGCGGGGAGCTGTTTTTT.

This clone was recorded a few times. The V and J genes are TRBV6-4 and TRBJ2-3; 8 bases align to TRBD1. V lost 0 bases to trimming and J lost 1 base; unmatched junction nucleotides: 3. CDR1 and CDR2 from the germline V gene are MRHNA and SNTAGT. CDR3 length: 16 amino acids. Here the CDR3 DNA reads TGTGCCAGCAGTGACTCATCGGGACAGGGCACAGATACGCAGTATTTT. Translated, it gives CASSDSSGQGTDTQYF.

This chain joins TRBV27 and TRBJ1-2; D is unclear. The CDR3 loop spans 13 amino acids. Per the germline V gene, CDR1 is MNHEY and CDR2 is SMNVEV (reference sequence). Deletions cut 3 bases from V and 4 bases from J, with 9 bases between. The CDR3 nucleotides read TGTGCCAGCAGTTTTGGCAAGAGCTATGGCTACACCTTC. Residues: CASSFGKSYGYTF.

This clone was observed a few times. This chain links TRBV9 with TRBJ1-3; D not resolved. The V end was cut by 4 bases, the J end by 0 bases, with 14 bases between. The germline V gene has CDR1 SGDLS and CDR2 YYNGEE. This CDR3 region has 16 residues. In nucleotides, the CDR3 is TGTGCCAGCAGCCCTTCGGACCGAGCCTCTGGAAACACCATATATTTT. Amino acid sequence: CASSPSDRASGNTIYF.